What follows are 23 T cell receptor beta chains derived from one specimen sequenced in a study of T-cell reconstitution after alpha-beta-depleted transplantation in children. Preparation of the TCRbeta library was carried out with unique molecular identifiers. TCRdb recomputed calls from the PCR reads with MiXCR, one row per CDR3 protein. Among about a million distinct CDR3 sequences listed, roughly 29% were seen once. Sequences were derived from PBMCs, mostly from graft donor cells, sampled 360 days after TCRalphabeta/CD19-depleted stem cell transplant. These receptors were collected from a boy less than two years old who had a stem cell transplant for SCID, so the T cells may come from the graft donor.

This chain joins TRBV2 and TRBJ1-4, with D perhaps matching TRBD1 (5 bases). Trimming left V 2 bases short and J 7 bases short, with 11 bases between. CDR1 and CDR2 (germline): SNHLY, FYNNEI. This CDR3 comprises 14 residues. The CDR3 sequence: CASSEWQGVEKLFF. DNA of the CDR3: TGTGCCAGCAGTGAATGGCAGGGTGTTGAAAAACTGTTTTTT.

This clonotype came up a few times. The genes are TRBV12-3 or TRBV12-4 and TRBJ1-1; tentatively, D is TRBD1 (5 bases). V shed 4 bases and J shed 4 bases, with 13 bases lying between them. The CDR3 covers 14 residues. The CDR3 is CASSYEAGSTEAFF. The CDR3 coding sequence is TGTGCCAGCAGTTATGAGGCAGGGAGCACTGAAGCTTTCTTT.

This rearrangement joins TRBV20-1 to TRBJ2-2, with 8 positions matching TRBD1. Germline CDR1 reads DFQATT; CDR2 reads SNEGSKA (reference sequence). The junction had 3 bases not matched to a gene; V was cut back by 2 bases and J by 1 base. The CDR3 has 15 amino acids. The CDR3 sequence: CSARSGQGNTGELFF. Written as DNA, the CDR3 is TGCAGTGCTAGATCAGGACAGGGGAACACCGGGGAGCTGTTTTTT.

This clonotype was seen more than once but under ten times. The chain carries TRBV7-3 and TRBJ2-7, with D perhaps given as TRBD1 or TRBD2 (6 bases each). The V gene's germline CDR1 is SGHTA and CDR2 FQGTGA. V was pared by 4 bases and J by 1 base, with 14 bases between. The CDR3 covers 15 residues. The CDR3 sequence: CASSYRGGPSYEQYF. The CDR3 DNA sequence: TGTGCCAGCAGCTACCGTGGGGGGCCGTCCTACGAGCAGTACTTC.

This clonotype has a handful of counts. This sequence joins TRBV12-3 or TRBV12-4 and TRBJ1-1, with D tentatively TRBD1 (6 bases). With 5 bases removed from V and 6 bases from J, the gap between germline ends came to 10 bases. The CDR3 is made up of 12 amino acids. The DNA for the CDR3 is TGTGCCAGCAGTAGGACAGTTGCTGAAGCTTTCTTT. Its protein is CASSRTVAEAFF.

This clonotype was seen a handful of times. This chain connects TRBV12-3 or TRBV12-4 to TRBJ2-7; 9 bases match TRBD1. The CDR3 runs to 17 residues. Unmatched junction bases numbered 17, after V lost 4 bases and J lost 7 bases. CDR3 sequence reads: CASSSTPGTGTPWEQYF. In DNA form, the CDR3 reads TGTGCCAGCAGTTCGACCCCCGGGACAGGGACCCCTTGGGAGCAGTACTTC.

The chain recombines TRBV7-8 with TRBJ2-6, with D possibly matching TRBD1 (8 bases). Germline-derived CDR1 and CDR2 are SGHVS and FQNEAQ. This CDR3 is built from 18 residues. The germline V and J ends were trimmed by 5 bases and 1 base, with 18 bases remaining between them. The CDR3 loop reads CASSRWTGTKSGANVLTF. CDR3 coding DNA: TGTGCCAGCAGCCGATGGACAGGGACTAAATCTGGGGCCAACGTCCTGACTTTC.

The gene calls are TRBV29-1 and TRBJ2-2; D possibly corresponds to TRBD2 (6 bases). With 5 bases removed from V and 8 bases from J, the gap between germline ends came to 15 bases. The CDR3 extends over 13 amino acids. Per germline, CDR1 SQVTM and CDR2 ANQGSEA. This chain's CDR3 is CSVRLGGGGELFF. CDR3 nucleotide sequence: TGCAGCGTTCGACTAGGAGGAGGGGGGGAGCTGTTTTTT.

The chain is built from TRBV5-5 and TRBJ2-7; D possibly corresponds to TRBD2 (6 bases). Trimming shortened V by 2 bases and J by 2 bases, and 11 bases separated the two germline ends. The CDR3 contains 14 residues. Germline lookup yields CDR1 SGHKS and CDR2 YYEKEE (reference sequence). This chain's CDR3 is CASSFGGRTYEQYF. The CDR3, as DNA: TGTGCCAGCAGCTTCGGAGGGCGGACCTACGAGCAGTACTTC.

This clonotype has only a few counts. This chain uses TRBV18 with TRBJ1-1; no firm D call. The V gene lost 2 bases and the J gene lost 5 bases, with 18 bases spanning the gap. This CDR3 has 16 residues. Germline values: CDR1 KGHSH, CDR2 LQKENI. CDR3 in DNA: TGTGCCAGCTCACCATTGGGTGAGATGGGAAAAACTGAAGCTTTCTTT. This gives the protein CASSPLGEMGKTEAFF. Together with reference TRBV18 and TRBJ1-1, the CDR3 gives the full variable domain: NAGVMQNPRHLVRRRGQEARLRCSPMKGHSHVYWYRQLPEEGLKFMVYLQKENIIDESGMPKERFSAEFPKEGPSILRIQQVVRGDSAAYFCASSPLGEMGKTEAFFGQGTRLTVV.

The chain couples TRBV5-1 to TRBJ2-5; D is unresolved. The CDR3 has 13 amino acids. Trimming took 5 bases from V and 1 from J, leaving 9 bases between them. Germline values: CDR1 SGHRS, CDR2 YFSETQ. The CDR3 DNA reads TGCGCCAGCAGGGTCGCTCTCCAAGAGACCCAGTACTTC. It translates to CASRVALQETQYF.

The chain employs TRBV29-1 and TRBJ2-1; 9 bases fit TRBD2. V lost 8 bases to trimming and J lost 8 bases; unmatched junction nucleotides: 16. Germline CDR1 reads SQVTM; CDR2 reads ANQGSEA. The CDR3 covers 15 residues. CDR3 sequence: CSTRRLSGGQDEQFF. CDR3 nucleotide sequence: TGCAGCACCCGCCGGCTGAGCGGGGGGCAGGATGAGCAGTTCTTC.

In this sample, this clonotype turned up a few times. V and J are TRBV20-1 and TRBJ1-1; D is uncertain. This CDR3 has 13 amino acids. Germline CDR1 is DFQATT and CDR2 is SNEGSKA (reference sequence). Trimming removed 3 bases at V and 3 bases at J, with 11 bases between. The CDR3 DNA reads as TGCAGTGCTAGCGAGAGGACTTACACTGAAGCTTTCTTT. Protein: CSASERTYTEAFF.

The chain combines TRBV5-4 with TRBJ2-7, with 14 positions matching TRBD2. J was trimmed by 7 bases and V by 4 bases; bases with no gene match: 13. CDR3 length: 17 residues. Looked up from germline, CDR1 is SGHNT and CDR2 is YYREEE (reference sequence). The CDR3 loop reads CASSLLMTSGGAHEQYF. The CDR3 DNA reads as TGTGCCAGCAGCCTCCTCATGACTAGCGGGGGGGCCCATGAGCAGTACTTC.

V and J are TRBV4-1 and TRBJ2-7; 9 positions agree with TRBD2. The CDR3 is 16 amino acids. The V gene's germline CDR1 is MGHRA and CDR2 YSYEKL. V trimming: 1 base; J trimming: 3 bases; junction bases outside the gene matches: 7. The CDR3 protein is CASSQGFGTSFYEQYF. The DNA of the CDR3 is TGCGCCAGCAGCCAAGGCTTCGGGACTAGCTTCTACGAGCAGTACTTC.

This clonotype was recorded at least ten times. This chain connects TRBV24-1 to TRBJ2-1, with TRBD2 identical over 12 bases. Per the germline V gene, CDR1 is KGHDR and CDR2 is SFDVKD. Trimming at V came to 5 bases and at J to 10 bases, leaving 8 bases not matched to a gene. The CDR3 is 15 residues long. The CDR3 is CATSGGTSGYVEQFF. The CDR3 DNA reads TGTGCCACCAGTGGCGGGACTAGCGGGTACGTGGAGCAGTTCTTC.

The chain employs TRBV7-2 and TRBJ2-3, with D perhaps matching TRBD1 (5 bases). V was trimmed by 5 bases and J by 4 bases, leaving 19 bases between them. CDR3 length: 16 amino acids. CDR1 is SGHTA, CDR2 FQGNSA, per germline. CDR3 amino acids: CASSRQKGGFSDTQYF. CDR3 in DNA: TGTGCCAGCAGCCGACAGAAGGGCGGCTTTTCAGATACGCAGTATTTT. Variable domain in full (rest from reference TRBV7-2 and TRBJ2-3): GAGVSQSPSNKVTEKGKDVELRCDPISGHTALYWYRQSLGQGLEFLIYFQGNSAPDKSGLPSDRFSAERTGGSVSTLTIQRTQQEDSAVYLCASSRQKGGFSDTQYFGPGTRLTVL.

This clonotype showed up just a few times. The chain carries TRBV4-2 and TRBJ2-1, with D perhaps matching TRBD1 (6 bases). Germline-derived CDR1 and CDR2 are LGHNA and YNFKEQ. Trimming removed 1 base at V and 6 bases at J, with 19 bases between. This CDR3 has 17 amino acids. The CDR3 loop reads CASSQVEGRGFRNEQFF. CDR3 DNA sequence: TGTGCCAGCAGCCAAGTGGAAGGCAGGGGATTTCGCAATGAGCAGTTCTTC.

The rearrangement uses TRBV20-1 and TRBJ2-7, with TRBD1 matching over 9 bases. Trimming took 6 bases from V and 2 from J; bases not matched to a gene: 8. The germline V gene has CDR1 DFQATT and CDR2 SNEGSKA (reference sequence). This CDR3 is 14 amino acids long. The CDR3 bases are TGCAGTGCCATTCCGGGACAGGGAACCTACGAGCAGTACTTC. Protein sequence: CSAIPGQGTYEQYF.

The CDR3 reads CSAPEPLRQEQYF. CDR3 nucleotides: TGCAGTGCCCCGGAGCCCCTCAGGCAAGAGCAGTACTTC. The chain has TRBV20-1 and TRBJ2-7; D unclear. The germline V gene encodes CDR1 DFQATT and CDR2 SNEGSKA (reference sequence). V was pared by 6 bases and J by 7 bases, with 19 bases between. There are 13 residues in the CDR3.

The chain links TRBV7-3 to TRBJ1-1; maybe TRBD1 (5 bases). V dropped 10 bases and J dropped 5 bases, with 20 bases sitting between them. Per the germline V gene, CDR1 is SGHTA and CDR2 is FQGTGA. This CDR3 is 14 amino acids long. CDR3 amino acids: CATHGGFVRTEAFF. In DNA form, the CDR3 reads TGTGCCACCCACGGGGGGTTCGTTAGGACTGAAGCTTTCTTT.

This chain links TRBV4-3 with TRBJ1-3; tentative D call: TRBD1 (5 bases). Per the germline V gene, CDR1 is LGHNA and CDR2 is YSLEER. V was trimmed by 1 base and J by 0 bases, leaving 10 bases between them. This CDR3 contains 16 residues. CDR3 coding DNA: TGCGCCAGCAGCCAAGGGGGGACTCGCTCTGGAAACACCATATATTTT. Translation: CASSQGGTRSGNTIYF.

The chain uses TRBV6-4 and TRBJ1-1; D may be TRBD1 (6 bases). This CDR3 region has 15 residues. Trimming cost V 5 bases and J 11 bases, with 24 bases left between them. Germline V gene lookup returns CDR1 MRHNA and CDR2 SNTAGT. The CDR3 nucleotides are TGTGCCAGCAGTACGGGGCCAGGGGATATAGTAAAGGCTTTCTTT. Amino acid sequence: CASSTGPGDIVKAFF.